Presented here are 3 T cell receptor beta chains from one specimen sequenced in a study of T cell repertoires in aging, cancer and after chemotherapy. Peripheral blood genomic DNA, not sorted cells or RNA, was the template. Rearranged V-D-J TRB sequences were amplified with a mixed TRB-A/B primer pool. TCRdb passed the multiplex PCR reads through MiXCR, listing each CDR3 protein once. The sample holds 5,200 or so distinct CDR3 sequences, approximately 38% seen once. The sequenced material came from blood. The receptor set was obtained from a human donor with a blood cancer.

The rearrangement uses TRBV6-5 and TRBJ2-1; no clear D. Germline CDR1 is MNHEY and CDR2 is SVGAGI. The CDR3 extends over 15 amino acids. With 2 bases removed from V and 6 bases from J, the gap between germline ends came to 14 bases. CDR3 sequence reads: CASSYGNRGPNEQFF. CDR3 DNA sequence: TGTGCCAGCAGTTACGGCAACAGAGGCCCCAATGAGCAGTTCTTC.

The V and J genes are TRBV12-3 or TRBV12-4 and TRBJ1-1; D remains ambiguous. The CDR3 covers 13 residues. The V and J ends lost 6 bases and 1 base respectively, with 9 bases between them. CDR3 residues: CASREDGNTEAFF. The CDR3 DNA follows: TGTGCCAGCAGAGAGGACGGGAACACTGAAGCTTTCTTT.

CDR3 sequence: CASSYSNTGGEAFF. The CDR3 DNA is TGTGCCAGCAGTTACTCAAATACAGGGGGTGAAGCTTTCTTT. The chain carries TRBV6-5 and TRBJ1-1, with TRBD1 matching 8 bases. V lost 0 bases, J lost 7 bases, and 4 bases stayed unmatched. Germline V gene sequence: CDR1 MNHEY, CDR2 SVGAGI. This CDR3 has 14 amino acids.